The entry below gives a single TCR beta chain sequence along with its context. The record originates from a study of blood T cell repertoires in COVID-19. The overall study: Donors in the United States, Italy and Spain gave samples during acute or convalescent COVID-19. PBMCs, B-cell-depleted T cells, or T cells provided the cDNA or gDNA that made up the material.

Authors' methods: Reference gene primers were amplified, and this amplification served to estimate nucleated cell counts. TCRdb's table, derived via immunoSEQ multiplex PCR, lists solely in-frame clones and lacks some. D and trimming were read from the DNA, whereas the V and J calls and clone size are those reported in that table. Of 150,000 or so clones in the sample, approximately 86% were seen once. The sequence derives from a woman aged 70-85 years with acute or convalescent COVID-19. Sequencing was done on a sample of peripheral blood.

CDR3 residues: CASSPAGDSSYEQYV. CDR3 DNA: TGTGCCAGCAGCCCGGCAGGGGACAGCTCCTACGAGCAGTACGTC. The chain recombines TRBV7-2 with TRBJ2-7, with 7 bases aligning to TRBD1. With 5 bases clipped from V and 0 bases from J, the junction kept 7 bases outside the gene matches. CDR3 length equals 15 residues. The germline V gene encodes CDR1 SGHTA and CDR2 FQGNSA.